The 8 T cell receptor beta chains presented below share a single source sample, sequenced in a study of CD8+ T cells in alopecia areata. Reverse transcribed after extraction, RNA yielded cDNA as the sequencing template. Clones were read by immunoSEQ multiplex PCR, and TCRdb kept only the in-frame ones, dropping some. This sample yields more than 75,000 clones, of which roughly two fifths are seen a single time; 1% to 1.5% belongs to the top ten. The sequencing input was CD4+ T cells sorted from blood. These TCRs come from a human donor with alopecia areata.

The CDR3 loop is CASSPRLVPYEQYF. The CDR3, as DNA: TGTGCCAGCAGTCCCCGACTAGTCCCCTACGAGCAGTACTTC. The chain links TRBV6-6 to TRBJ2-7; D possibly corresponds to TRBD2 (6 bases). The CDR3 is 14 residues long. Trimming cost V 5 bases and J 2 bases, with 13 bases left between them. Germline V gives CDR1 MNHNY, CDR2 SVGAGI (reference sequence).

This chain connects TRBV28 to TRBJ1-4; the D is unclear. CDR1 MDHEN and CDR2 SYDVKM come from the germline V gene. CDR3 length: 12 residues. V gave up 2 bases and J gave up 7 bases, with 5 bases separating them. This chain's CDR3 is CASSLLGEKLFF. CDR3 nucleotide sequence: TGTGCCAGCAGTTTACTGGGTGAAAAACTGTTTTTT.

This chain connects TRBV29-1 to TRBJ2-1; D tentatively fits TRBD1 or TRBD2 (5 bases each). CDR3 length equals 15 residues. Trimming shortened V by 5 bases and J by 4 bases, and 18 bases separated the two germline ends. Germline assignment: CDR1 SQVTM and CDR2 ANQGSEA. The CDR3 bases are TGCAGCGTTCTTAGAGGGGATTCGGGGTACAATGAGCAGTTCTTC. Translation: CSVLRGDSGYNEQFF.

This clone has just a few counts. This chain uses TRBV14 with TRBJ1-5, with D perhaps matching TRBD1 (6 bases). V lost 9 bases and J 3 bases, leaving 9 bases between the germline ends. The CDR3 loop spans 12 amino acids. CDR1 SGHDN and CDR2 FVKESK come from the germline V gene. The chain's CDR3 is CARGQYNQPQHF. CDR3 coding DNA: TGTGCCAGAGGACAGTACAATCAGCCCCAGCATTTT.

The chain recombines TRBV20-1 with TRBJ1-2; D not resolved. Germline CDR1 is DFQATT and CDR2 is SNEGSKA (reference sequence). The CDR3 loop spans 11 amino acids. Trimming took 3 bases from V and 3 from J, leaving 5 bases between them. The CDR3 nucleotides read TGCAGTGCTAGGAAGGACTATGGCTACACCTTC. Translating it yields CSARKDYGYTF.

J is TRBJ2-7 and V is TRBV20-1, with D unresolved. This CDR3 has 10 amino acids. The germline V gene has CDR1 DFQATT and CDR2 SNEGSKA (reference sequence). For the CDR3, the DNA is TGCGGGGTTAGTGGTTACGAGCAGTACTTC. Translated: CGVSGYEQYF.

This clone was counted a few times. V usage is TRBV7-2 and J usage is TRBJ2-1; 9 positions match TRBD2. The CDR3 is 16 amino acids. The V and J ends lost 2 bases and 0 bases, in that order; junction bases with no gene match: 2. Germline CDR1 reads SGHTA; CDR2 reads FQGNSA. CDR3 region: CASSLSGGSSYNEQFF. The DNA of the CDR3 is TGTGCCAGCAGCTTAAGCGGGGGGAGCTCCTACAATGAGCAGTTCTTC.

CDR3 in DNA: TGCGCCAGCAGCCCAGGACTAGCGGGAAGAACCGGGGAGCTGTTTTTT. The encoded protein is CASSPGLAGRTGELFF. The J gene is TRBJ2-2, the V gene TRBV5-1, with 12 bases aligning to TRBD2. V was pared by 4 bases and J by 5 bases, with 6 bases of the junction left unmatched. Germline-derived CDR1 and CDR2 are SGHRS and YFSETQ. CDR3 length: 16 amino acids.